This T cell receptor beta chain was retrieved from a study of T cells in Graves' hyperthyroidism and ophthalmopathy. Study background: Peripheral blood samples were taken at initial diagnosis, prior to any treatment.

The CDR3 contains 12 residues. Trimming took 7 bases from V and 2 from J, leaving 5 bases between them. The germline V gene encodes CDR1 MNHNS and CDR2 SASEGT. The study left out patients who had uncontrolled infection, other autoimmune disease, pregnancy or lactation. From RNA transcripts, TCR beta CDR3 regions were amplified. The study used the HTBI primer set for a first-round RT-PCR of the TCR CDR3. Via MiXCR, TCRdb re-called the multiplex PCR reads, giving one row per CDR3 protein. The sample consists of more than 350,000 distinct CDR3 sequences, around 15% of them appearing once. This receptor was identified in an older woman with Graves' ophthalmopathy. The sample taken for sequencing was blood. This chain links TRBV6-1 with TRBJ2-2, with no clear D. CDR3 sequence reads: CASNQNTGELFF. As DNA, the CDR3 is TGTGCCAGCAATCAAAACACCGGGGAGCTGTTTTTT.